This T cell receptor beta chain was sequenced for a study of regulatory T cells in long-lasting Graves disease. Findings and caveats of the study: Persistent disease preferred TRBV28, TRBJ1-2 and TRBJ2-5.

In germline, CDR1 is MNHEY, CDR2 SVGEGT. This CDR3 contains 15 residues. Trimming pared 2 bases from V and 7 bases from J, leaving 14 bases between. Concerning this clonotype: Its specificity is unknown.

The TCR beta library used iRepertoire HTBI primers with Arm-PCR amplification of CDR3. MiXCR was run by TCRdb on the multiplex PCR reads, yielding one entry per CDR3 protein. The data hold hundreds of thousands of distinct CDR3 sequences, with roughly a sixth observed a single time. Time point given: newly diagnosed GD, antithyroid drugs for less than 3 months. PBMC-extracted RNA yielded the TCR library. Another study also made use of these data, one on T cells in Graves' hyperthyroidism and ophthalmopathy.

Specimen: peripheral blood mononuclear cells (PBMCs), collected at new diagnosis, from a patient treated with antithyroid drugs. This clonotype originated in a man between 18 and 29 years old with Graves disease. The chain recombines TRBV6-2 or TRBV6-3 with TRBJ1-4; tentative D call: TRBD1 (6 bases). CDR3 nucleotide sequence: TGTGCCAGCAGTTACCCCGCGAAAGGGGGTGAAAAACTGTTTTTT. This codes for CASSYPAKGGEKLFF.